Listed below are T cell receptor beta chains from one sample, sequenced in a study of T cell responses to AZD1222 COVID-19 vaccine. The data were produced by immunoSEQ multiplex PCR, yet TCRdb's version contains in-frame clones alone and is incomplete. The profile covers 100,000 or so clones, with about 90% appearing a single time and about 15% taken by the ten largest. Sequencing used peripheral blood, obtained on day 0 of AZD1222 vaccination. The receptors derive from an adult in good health. Both conserved end residues are part of each CDR3. A D gene is named only where the DNA matches it firmly. Some rows have no size entry. The others give once, few or many, or a class for an expanded clone.

clone_size: -; j_call: TRBJ1-2; d_call: TRBD1; v_call: TRBV5-1; cdr3_aa: CASRQTGGANGYTF; cdr3_nt: TGCGCCAGCAGACAAACAGGGGGCGCGAATGGCTACACCTTC
clone_size: -; j_call: TRBJ2-2; d_call: TRBD2; v_call: TRBV2; cdr3_aa: CASIGTSGRAGELFF; cdr3_nt: TGTGCCAGCATTGGGACTAGCGGGAGGGCCGGGGAGCTGTTTTTT
clone_size: -; j_call: TRBJ2-7; d_call: -; v_call: TRBV5-1; cdr3_aa: CASSLIRGQTYEQYF; cdr3_nt: TGCGCCAGCAGCTTGATTCGAGGGCAGACCTACGAGCAGTACTTC
clone_size: -; j_call: TRBJ1-1; d_call: -; v_call: TRBV21-1; cdr3_aa: CASSNGGQGIAFF; cdr3_nt: TGTGCCAGCAGCAATGGTGGACAGGGCATAGCTTTCTTT
clone_size: -; j_call: TRBJ2-1; d_call: -; v_call: TRBV3-1/TRBV3-2; cdr3_aa: CASSQDLEQVAFF; cdr3_nt: TGTGCCAGCAGCCAAGATCTGGAGCAGGTAGCGTTCTTC
clone_size: -; j_call: TRBJ2-7; d_call: TRBD1; v_call: TRBV11-2; cdr3_aa: CASSFRGQGASEQYF; cdr3_nt: TGTGCCAGCAGCTTTAGGGGACAGGGGGCGAGCGAGCAGTACTTC
clone_size: -; j_call: TRBJ2-3; d_call: TRBD1; v_call: TRBV4-1; cdr3_aa: CASSPWDRFTDTQYF; cdr3_nt: TGCGCCAGCAGCCCCTGGGACAGGTTCACAGATACGCAGTATTTT
clone_size: -; j_call: TRBJ1-5; d_call: -; v_call: TRBV11-2; cdr3_aa: CASSQIRDSNQPQHF; cdr3_nt: TGTGCCAGCAGCCAGATCCGGGACAGCAATCAGCCCCAGCATTTT
clone_size: -; j_call: TRBJ2-6; d_call: TRBD1; v_call: TRBV6-2/TRBV6-3; cdr3_aa: CASSLTGGTGANVLTF; cdr3_nt: TGTGCCAGCAGTCTGACAGGGGGTACAGGGGCCAACGTCCTGACTTTC
clone_size: -; j_call: TRBJ2-5; d_call: -; v_call: TRBV11-2; cdr3_aa: CASSLVGLAEETQYF; cdr3_nt: TGTGCCAGCAGCTTAGTGGGTCTAGCTGAGGAGACCCAGTACTTC
clone_size: -; j_call: TRBJ1-5; d_call: -; v_call: TRBV15; cdr3_aa: CATSRDPPGASNQPQHF; cdr3_nt: TGTGCCACCAGCAGAGATCCCCCGGGGGCGAGCAATCAGCCCCAGCATTTT
clone_size: -; j_call: TRBJ2-1; d_call: -; v_call: TRBV11-2; cdr3_aa: CASSLERRPFF; cdr3_nt: TGTGCCAGCAGCTTAGAACGTAGGCCGTTCTTC
clone_size: few; j_call: TRBJ2-1; d_call: TRBD1; v_call: TRBV12-5; cdr3_aa: CASEIGQGSDEQFF; cdr3_nt: TGTGCTAGTGAGATAGGACAGGGCAGTGATGAGCAGTTCTTC
clone_size: -; j_call: TRBJ2-7; d_call: TRBD1; v_call: TRBV28; cdr3_aa: CASSLDRGRYEQYF; cdr3_nt: TGTGCCAGCAGCCTGGACAGGGGTAGGTACGAGCAGTACTTC
clone_size: -; j_call: TRBJ1-5; d_call: -; v_call: TRBV7-9; cdr3_aa: CASSLNTQPQHF; cdr3_nt: TGTGCCAGCAGCTTAAACACTCAGCCCCAGCATTTT
clone_size: once; j_call: TRBJ2-4; d_call: TRBD1; v_call: TRBV19; cdr3_aa: CASSPRTGTENIQYF; cdr3_nt: TGTGCCAGTAGTCCACGGACCGGGACAGAGAACATTCAGTACTTC
clone_size: -; j_call: TRBJ1-1; d_call: -; v_call: TRBV3-1/TRBV3-2; cdr3_aa: CASSQVLGEAFF; cdr3_nt: TGTGCCAGCAGCCAAGTTCTGGGGGAAGCTTTCTTT
clone_size: -; j_call: TRBJ1-2; d_call: TRBD1; v_call: TRBV6-1; cdr3_aa: CASSEVWGGQGNGYTF; cdr3_nt: TGTGCCAGCAGTGAGGTTTGGGGGGGACAGGGAAACGGCTACACCTTC
clone_size: once; j_call: TRBJ2-4; d_call: -; v_call: TRBV28; cdr3_aa: CASSSPREGGIQYF; cdr3_nt: TGTGCCAGCAGTTCCCCGCGCGAGGGTGGCATTCAGTACTTC
clone_size: few; j_call: TRBJ2-2; d_call: -; v_call: TRBV2; cdr3_aa: CASRGGLSANTGELFF; cdr3_nt: TGTGCCAGCAGGGGCGGACTCTCCGCGAACACCGGGGAGCTGTTTTTT
clone_size: -; j_call: TRBJ2-5; d_call: -; v_call: TRBV6-2/TRBV6-3; cdr3_aa: CASSYRAGRQYF; cdr3_nt: TGTGCCAGCAGTTACCGGGCAGGGCGCCAGTACTTC
clone_size: -; j_call: TRBJ1-1; d_call: TRBD1; v_call: TRBV5-1; cdr3_aa: CASSLLGQGYTEAFF; cdr3_nt: TGCGCCAGCAGCCTACTAGGACAGGGTTACACTGAAGCTTTCTTT
clone_size: -; j_call: TRBJ1-5; d_call: -; v_call: TRBV16; cdr3_aa: CASSPSRTETQHF; cdr3_nt: TGTGCCAGCAGCCCCTCTCGGACAGAAACCCAGCATTTT
clone_size: once; j_call: TRBJ2-2; d_call: -; v_call: TRBV9; cdr3_aa: CASSVRPSKTGELFF; cdr3_nt: TGTGCCAGCAGCGTCAGGCCCTCCAAGACCGGGGAGCTGTTTTTT
clone_size: -; j_call: TRBJ1-4; d_call: TRBD1; v_call: TRBV29-1; cdr3_aa: CSATPGQGDATNEKLFF; cdr3_nt: TGCAGCGCAACTCCGGGACAGGGAGATGCAACTAATGAAAAACTGTTTTTT
clone_size: -; j_call: TRBJ2-2; d_call: TRBD1; v_call: TRBV19; cdr3_aa: CASKQGDSRTGELFF; cdr3_nt: TGTGCCAGCAAACAGGGGGATAGTCGCACCGGGGAGCTGTTTTTT
clone_size: -; j_call: TRBJ2-6; d_call: TRBD1; v_call: TRBV19; cdr3_aa: CASSPGTGVGANVLTF; cdr3_nt: TGTGCCAGTAGTCCCGGGACAGGGGTTGGGGCCAACGTCCTGACTTTC
clone_size: -; j_call: TRBJ1-3; d_call: -; v_call: TRBV28; cdr3_aa: CASSPGAAAGNTIYF; cdr3_nt: TGTGCCAGCAGCCCCGGGGCAGCGGCAGGAAACACCATATATTTT
clone_size: -; j_call: TRBJ1-3; d_call: -; v_call: TRBV11-2; cdr3_aa: CASSLDSSGNTIYF; cdr3_nt: TGTGCCAGCAGCTTAGACAGCTCTGGAAACACCATATATTTT
clone_size: once; j_call: TRBJ2-3; d_call: -; v_call: TRBV19; cdr3_aa: CASTSTGNLLPDTQYF; cdr3_nt: TGTGCCAGTACCTCCACCGGGAACCTACTCCCAGATACGCAGTATTTT
clone_size: -; j_call: TRBJ1-2; d_call: -; v_call: TRBV3-1/TRBV3-2; cdr3_aa: CASSRKPDSLDGGGSYGYTF; cdr3_nt: TGTGCCAGCAGCCGAAAACCCGATTCTTTAGACGGGGGAGGTAGCTATGGCTACACCTTC
clone_size: -; j_call: TRBJ2-3; d_call: -; v_call: TRBV5-5; cdr3_aa: CASSRPREFGGTDTQYF; cdr3_nt: TGTGCCAGCAGCCGGCCCAGGGAATTCGGGGGCACAGATACGCAGTATTTT
clone_size: -; j_call: TRBJ1-1; d_call: -; v_call: TRBV12-3/TRBV12-4; cdr3_aa: CASSFSASDAFF; cdr3_nt: TGTGCCAGCAGTTTCTCGGCTAGCGATGCTTTCTTT
clone_size: -; j_call: TRBJ2-7; d_call: TRBD2; v_call: TRBV20-1; cdr3_aa: CSASTGGSYEQYF; cdr3_nt: TGCAGTGCTAGTACGGGAGGCTCCTACGAGCAGTACTTC
clone_size: -; j_call: TRBJ1-1; d_call: -; v_call: TRBV6-5; cdr3_aa: CASRKGVNTEAFF; cdr3_nt: TGTGCCAGCAGGAAGGGTGTGAACACTGAAGCTTTCTTT
clone_size: -; j_call: TRBJ1-4; d_call: TRBD1; v_call: TRBV9; cdr3_aa: CASSDNPGQGYEKLFF; cdr3_nt: TGTGCCAGCAGCGATAACCCGGGACAGGGGTATGAAAAACTGTTTTTT
clone_size: once; j_call: TRBJ2-2; d_call: -; v_call: TRBV11-3; cdr3_aa: CASSPGRTGELFF; cdr3_nt: TGTGCCAGCAGCCCGGGCCGCACCGGGGAGCTGTTTTTT
clone_size: -; j_call: TRBJ1-5; d_call: -; v_call: TRBV19; cdr3_aa: CASSIWQGDQPQHF; cdr3_nt: TGTGCCAGTAGTATTTGGCAGGGAGATCAGCCCCAGCATTTT
clone_size: -; j_call: TRBJ2-7; d_call: -; v_call: TRBV10-3; cdr3_aa: CATHSEAIGNEQYF; cdr3_nt: TGTGCCACCCATTCGGAGGCGATAGGGAACGAGCAGTACTTC
clone_size: -; j_call: TRBJ2-4; d_call: -; v_call: TRBV7-6; cdr3_aa: CASSDPWGRPKNIQYF; cdr3_nt: TGTGCCAGCTCTGATCCCTGGGGGAGGCCCAAAAACATTCAGTACTTC
clone_size: -; j_call: TRBJ1-5; d_call: -; v_call: TRBV19; cdr3_aa: CASSTPGASNQPQHF; cdr3_nt: TGTGCCAGTAGTACCCCAGGGGCGAGCAATCAGCCCCAGCATTTT
clone_size: once; j_call: TRBJ2-3; d_call: -; v_call: TRBV11-1; cdr3_aa: CASSSYATQYF; cdr3_nt: TGTGCCAGCAGCTCTTACGCTACGCAGTATTTT
clone_size: -; j_call: TRBJ2-2; d_call: -; v_call: TRBV5-6; cdr3_aa: CASSLGGANTGELFF; cdr3_nt: TGTGCCAGCAGCTTAGGCGGAGCGAACACCGGGGAGCTGTTTTTT
clone_size: -; j_call: TRBJ2-2; d_call: -; v_call: TRBV28; cdr3_aa: CASSFYRRAGELFF; cdr3_nt: TGTGCCAGCAGTTTTTATAGAAGGGCCGGGGAGCTGTTTTTT
clone_size: -; j_call: TRBJ2-7; d_call: -; v_call: TRBV18; cdr3_aa: CASSREGVEQYF; cdr3_nt: TGTGCCAGCTCACGGGAAGGGGTCGAGCAGTACTTC
clone_size: -; j_call: TRBJ1-1; d_call: -; v_call: TRBV29-1; cdr3_aa: CSVVGDTEAFF; cdr3_nt: TGCAGCGTTGTAGGGGACACTGAAGCTTTCTTT
clone_size: -; j_call: TRBJ1-5; d_call: -; v_call: TRBV30; cdr3_aa: CAWGPEYSNQPQHF; cdr3_nt: TGTGCCTGGGGGCCAGAGTATAGCAATCAGCCCCAGCATTTT
clone_size: -; j_call: TRBJ1-4; d_call: TRBD1; v_call: TRBV19; cdr3_aa: CASSMGRGNNEKLFF; cdr3_nt: TGTGCCAGTAGTATGGGCAGGGGGAATAATGAAAAACTGTTTTTT
clone_size: -; j_call: TRBJ1-1; d_call: -; v_call: TRBV15; cdr3_aa: CATSTPGVGVAFF; cdr3_nt: TGTGCCACCAGCACCCCCGGAGTGGGTGTAGCTTTCTTT
clone_size: -; j_call: TRBJ1-2; d_call: -; v_call: TRBV27; cdr3_aa: CASNSPGDGNYGYTF; cdr3_nt: TGTGCCAGCAACTCCCCCGGGGACGGCAACTATGGCTACACCTTC
clone_size: -; j_call: TRBJ1-1; d_call: -; v_call: TRBV23-1; cdr3_aa: CASSQSSWFCTEAFF; cdr3_nt: TGCGCCAGCAGTCAATCGTCGTGGTTTTGCACTGAAGCTTTCTTT
clone_size: -; j_call: TRBJ1-1; d_call: TRBD1; v_call: TRBV28; cdr3_aa: CASSSRQGWGHTEAFF; cdr3_nt: TGTGCCAGCAGTTCGAGACAGGGATGGGGCCACACTGAAGCTTTCTTT
clone_size: -; j_call: TRBJ1-5; d_call: TRBD1; v_call: TRBV5-8; cdr3_aa: CASSLCSRTGGDFCNQPQHF; cdr3_nt: TGTGCCAGCAGCTTGTGCTCCCGGACAGGGGGCGACTTTTGCAATCAGCCCCAGCATTTT
clone_size: -; j_call: TRBJ1-1; d_call: -; v_call: TRBV5-1; cdr3_aa: CASSLWRLNTEAFF; cdr3_nt: TGCGCCAGCAGCTTGTGGCGGCTGAACACTGAAGCTTTCTTT